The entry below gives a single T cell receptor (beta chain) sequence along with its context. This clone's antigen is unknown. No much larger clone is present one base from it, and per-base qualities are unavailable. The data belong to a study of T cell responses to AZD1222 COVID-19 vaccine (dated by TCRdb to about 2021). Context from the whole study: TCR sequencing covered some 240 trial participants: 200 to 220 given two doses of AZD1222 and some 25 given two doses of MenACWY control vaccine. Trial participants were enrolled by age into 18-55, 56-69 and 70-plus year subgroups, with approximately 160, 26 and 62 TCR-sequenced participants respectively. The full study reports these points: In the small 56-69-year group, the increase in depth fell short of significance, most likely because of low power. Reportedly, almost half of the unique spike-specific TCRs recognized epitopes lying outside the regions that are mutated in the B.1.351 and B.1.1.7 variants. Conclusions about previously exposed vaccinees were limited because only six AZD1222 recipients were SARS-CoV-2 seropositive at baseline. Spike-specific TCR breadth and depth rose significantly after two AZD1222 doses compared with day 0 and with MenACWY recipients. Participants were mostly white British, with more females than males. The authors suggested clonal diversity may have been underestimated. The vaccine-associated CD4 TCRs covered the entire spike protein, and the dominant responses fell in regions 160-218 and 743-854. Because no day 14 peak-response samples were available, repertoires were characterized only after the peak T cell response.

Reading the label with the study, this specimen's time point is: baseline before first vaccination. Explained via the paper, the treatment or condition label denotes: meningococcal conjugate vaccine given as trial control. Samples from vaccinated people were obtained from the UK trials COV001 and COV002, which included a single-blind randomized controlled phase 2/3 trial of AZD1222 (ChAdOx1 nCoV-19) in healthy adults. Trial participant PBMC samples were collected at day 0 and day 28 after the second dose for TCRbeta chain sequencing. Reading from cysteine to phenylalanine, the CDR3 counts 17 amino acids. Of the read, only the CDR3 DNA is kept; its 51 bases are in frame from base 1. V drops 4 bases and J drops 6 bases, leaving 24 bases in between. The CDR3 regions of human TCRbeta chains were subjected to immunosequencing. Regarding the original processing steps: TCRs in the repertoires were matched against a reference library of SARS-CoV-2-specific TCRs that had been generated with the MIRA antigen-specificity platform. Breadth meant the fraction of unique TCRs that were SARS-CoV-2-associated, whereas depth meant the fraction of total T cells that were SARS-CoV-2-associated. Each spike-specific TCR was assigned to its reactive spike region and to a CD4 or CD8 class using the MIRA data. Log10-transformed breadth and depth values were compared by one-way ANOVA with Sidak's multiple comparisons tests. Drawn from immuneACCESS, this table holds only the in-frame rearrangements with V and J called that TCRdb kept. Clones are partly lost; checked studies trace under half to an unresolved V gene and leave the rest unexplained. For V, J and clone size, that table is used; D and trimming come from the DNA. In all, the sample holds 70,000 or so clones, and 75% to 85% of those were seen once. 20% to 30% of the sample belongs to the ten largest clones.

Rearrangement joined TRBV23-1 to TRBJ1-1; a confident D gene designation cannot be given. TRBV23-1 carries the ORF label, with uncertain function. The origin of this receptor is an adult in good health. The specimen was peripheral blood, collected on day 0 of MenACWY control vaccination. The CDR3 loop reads CASSPMATVLSWAEAFF. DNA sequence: TGCGCCAGCAGTCCCATGGCCACCGTTTTGTCATGGGCTGAAGCTTTCTTT.